The sequence of this T cell receptor beta chain was determined in a study of T cell clonotyping in hematopoietic cell transplantation. Study-wide points: Few recipient clonotypes overlapped donors; over 95% were de novo at given depth. Cells were unsorted, so CD4 and CD8 contributions were not separated. Higher Inverse Simpson Index values in graft donor and pretransplant recipient predicted broader posttransplant TCR diversity. Recipient TCR diversity dropped after transplant; expanded clonotypes rose from day 30 to 180.

Sequenced by immunoSEQ multiplex PCR; TCRdb stores in-frame clones only, minus some. The top ten clones hold about 5.4% of a sample with some 16,000 clones, 85% to 95% of them seen once. As concerns this clone: Its target is unknown.

CDR1 and CDR2 (germline): SNHLY, FYNNEI. The CDR3 extends over 15 amino acids. J was trimmed by 3 bases and V by 6 bases; bases with no gene match: 5. The clonotype originates from a man aged 35-49 years in good health. Some clones in this sample may be carry-over from other donors' samples. The sample consisted of peripheral blood mononuclear cells. The V call is TRBV2, the J call TRBJ2-1; 10 nucleotides align to TRBD2. DNA of the CDR3: TGTGCCAGCAGGGCGGGACTAGCGCTCTACAATGAGCAGTTCTTC. Translating gives CASRAGLALYNEQFF.